The sequence of this T cell receptor beta chain was determined in a study of cytomegalovirus exposure and HLA in healthy donors. At the level of the study: Unique TCR beta sequences numbering fewer than 130 million came from around 180 million T cells in an earlier analysis.

Amplification used 60 Vbeta primers and 13 Jbeta primers. Original data processing: In a later analysis, the count reached 82 million or so unique TCR beta chains, with 10 million to 11 million shared. The repertoire was sequenced with immunoSEQ multiplex PCR; TCRdb's copy has only in-frame clones and lacks some. V and J calls and clone size are given by that table; D and trimming were obtained from the DNA. The sample's table shows some 130,000 clones. Germline V gene sequence: CDR1 MRHNA, CDR2 SNTAGT. There are 16 residues in the CDR3. Trimming removed 6 bases from V and 6 bases from J; junction bases left unmatched: 11.

Sequencing was carried out using PBMCs. The receptor comes from a woman aged 55-69 years in good health and CMV-seronegative. The chain carries TRBV6-4 and TRBJ2-1; TRBD2 matches at 10 bases. The CDR3 sequence is CASRAWASGSPNEQFF. CDR3 coding DNA: TGTGCCAGCAGAGCTTGGGCTAGCGGGAGTCCCAATGAGCAGTTCTTC.